This entry lists 6 T cell receptor beta chains sequenced from one sample in a study of regulatory T cells in long-lasting Graves disease. Stated time point: persistent/refractory GD, antithyroid drugs over 5 years with positive TRAb. The TCR library was made from RNA extracted from PBMCs. Sequencing libraries for TCR beta were prepared with iRepertoire HTBI primers and Arm-PCR of CDR3 regions. Using its own MiXCR run on the multiplex PCR reads, TCRdb lists one record per CDR3 protein. The sample holds approximately 690,000 distinct CDR3 sequences; approximately 31% are singletons and the top ten take around 42%. Sample: peripheral blood mononuclear cells (PBMCs), taken when the disease was refractory, from a patient treated with antithyroid drugs. These receptors came from a female donor with Graves disease.

This clonotype was counted many times. The chain links TRBV20-1 to TRBJ2-4, with D hard to call. The V end lost 6 bases, the J end lost 2 bases, and 11 bases lay between the germline ends. The germline V gene has CDR1 DFQATT and CDR2 SNEGSKA (reference sequence). The CDR3 has 13 residues. CDR3 in DNA: TGCAGTGCGGCCGAGCTTACCAAAAACATTCAGTACTTC. Translating it yields CSAAELTKNIQYF.

CDR3 coding DNA: TGTGCCAGCAGCTCCCCGACCGACTATACGCAGTATTTT. Encoded protein: CASSSPTDYTQYF. The chain combines TRBV11-2 with TRBJ2-3; no clear D gene. Germline-derived CDR1 and CDR2 are SGHAT and FQNNGV. Between the trimmed V and J ends, which lost 4 bases and 7 bases, there was a span of 12 bases. The CDR3 has 13 amino acids.

The V call is TRBV5-1, the J call TRBJ1-1, with 8 bases identical to TRBD1. CDR1 is SGHRS, CDR2 YFSETQ, per germline. The CDR3 runs 14 residues. The V and J ends lost 7 bases and 4 bases, in that order; junction bases with no gene match: 9. CDR3 DNA sequence: TGCGCCAGCGGCTCCGGACAGGGTATCACTGAAGCTTTCTTT. Translated, it gives CASGSGQGITEAFF. The variable domain in full, with the rest retrieved from reference TRBV5-1 and TRBJ1-1, is KAGVTQTPRYLIKTRGQQVTLSCSPISGHRSVSWYQQTPGQGLQFLFEYFSETQRNKGNFPGRFSGRQFSNSRSEMNVSTLELGDSALYLCASGSGQGITEAFFGQGTRLTVV.

There are a few counts of this clonotype. In nucleotides, the CDR3 is TGTGCCATCAGTGATTGGCGACCCAACACCGGGGAGCTGTTTTTT. Translated, it gives CAISDWRPNTGELFF. This chain joins TRBV10-3 and TRBJ2-2; D call uncertain. The germline CDR1 and CDR2 sequences are ENHRY and SYGVKD. V dropped 3 bases and J dropped 2 bases, with 10 bases sitting between them. This CDR3 is 15 amino acids long.

This chain links TRBV29-1 with TRBJ1-2; weak D call: TRBD1 (5 bases). The germline V gene encodes CDR1 SQVTM and CDR2 ANQGSEA. V gave up 6 bases and J gave up 4 bases, with 18 bases separating them. There are 14 residues in the CDR3. The CDR3 spells CSVMDKVPGYGYTF. DNA of the CDR3: TGCAGCGTCATGGACAAGGTTCCGGGCTATGGCTACACCTTC.

The chain recombines TRBV12-3 or TRBV12-4 with TRBJ2-2; 10 bases fit TRBD2. The junction had 4 bases not matched to a gene; V was cut back by 5 bases and J by 1 base. The CDR3 is made up of 16 amino acids. The CDR3 spells CASSPGLAVNTGELFF. The CDR3 DNA follows: TGTGCCAGCAGTCCCGGACTAGCGGTGAACACCGGGGAGCTGTTTTTT.